The 30 T cell receptor beta chains reported below all come from one sample, sequenced in a study of blood T cell repertoires in COVID-19. The table came from immunoSEQ multiplex PCR; TCRdb's copy has only in-frame clones and leaves some out. Here the sample spans 100,000 to 120,000 clones, roughly 79% being singletons. The sequenced sample was peripheral blood. These receptors originate from a woman aged 70 to 79 with acute or convalescent COVID-19.

The chain recombines TRBV4-1 with TRBJ1-2; 7 bases are a match to TRBD1. Trimming removed 0 bases from V and 5 bases from J; junction bases left unmatched: 9. Germline CDR1 is MGHRA and CDR2 is YSYEKL. The CDR3 runs 16 residues. CDR3 bases: TGCGCCAGCAGCCAAGATAAGGGGGCAGGGGTGTATGGCTACACCTTC. It is translated as CASSQDKGAGVYGYTF.

The chain uses TRBV7-9 and TRBJ1-6, with D possibly being TRBD1 (6 bases). The V and J ends lost 5 bases and 9 bases respectively, with 20 bases between them. Germline CDR1 and CDR2: SEHNR and FQNEAQ (reference sequence). This CDR3 has 16 residues. The CDR3 is CASSARRGNGGSPLHF. CDR3 bases: TGTGCCAGCAGCGCCCGCAGGGGTAATGGCGGTTCACCCCTCCACTTT.

The chain is built from TRBV28 and TRBJ1-2; 8 nucleotides line up with TRBD1. Germline values: CDR1 MDHEN, CDR2 SYDVKM. This CDR3 is built from 15 residues. The V and J ends lost 2 bases and 8 bases, in that order; junction bases with no gene match: 10. CDR3 nucleotides: TGTGCCAGCAGTTTAGGGGGGACAGGCTCCTTGGGCTACACCTTC. Residues: CASSLGGTGSLGYTF.

This clone was observed a single time. The chain links TRBV5-1 to TRBJ2-3; the match to TRBD1 covers 9 bases. V trimming: 3 bases; J trimming: 6 bases; junction bases outside the gene matches: 8. Per the germline V gene, CDR1 is SGHRS and CDR2 is YFSETQ. The CDR3 contains 15 residues. CDR3 loop: CASSWGQGGDDTQYF. CDR3 bases: TGCGCCAGCAGCTGGGGACAGGGTGGGGATGATACGCAGTATTTT.

The V call is TRBV7-6, the J call TRBJ2-7, with 7 bases that match TRBD1. Unmatched junction bases numbered 2, after V lost 0 bases and J lost 0 bases. CDR1 and CDR2 from the germline V gene are SGHVS and FNYEAQ. The CDR3 is made up of 15 amino acids. Written as DNA, the CDR3 is TGTGCCAGCAGCTTAGCGGGGGACAGCTCCTACGAGCAGTACTTC. Residues: CASSLAGDSSYEQYF.

V and J are TRBV6-2 or TRBV6-3 and TRBJ2-5, with 9 bases aligning to TRBD2. Trimming at V came to 2 bases and at J to 5 bases, leaving 6 bases not matched to a gene. CDR1 is MNHEY, CDR2 SVGEGT, per germline. This CDR3 region has 15 residues. The CDR3 bases are TGTGCCAGCAGTTACGGCGGGAGGGCCGTGGAGACCCAGTACTTC. This translates into CASSYGGRAVETQYF.

To note about this clone: Additional DNA sequences in this sample encode the identical CDR3. The rearrangement uses TRBV30 and TRBJ1-5; 7 nucleotides line up with TRBD1. Germline CDR1 reads GTSNPN; CDR2 reads SVGIG (reference sequence). V lost 1 base, J lost 6 bases, and 3 bases stayed unmatched. The CDR3 is 13 residues long. The CDR3 reads CAWSGGGGQPQHF. Written as DNA, the CDR3 is TGTGCCTGGAGTGGAGGGGGCGGTCAGCCCCAGCATTTT.

The chain is built from TRBV13 and TRBJ2-1; weak D call: TRBD1 (6 bases). CDR3 size: 15 residues. Trimming shortened V by 1 base and J by 2 bases, and 9 bases separated the two germline ends. Germline V gives CDR1 PRHDT, CDR2 FYEKMQ (reference sequence). The DNA for the CDR3 is TGTGCCAGCAGCTTAGACAGGGTTGCCTACAATGAGCAGTTCTTC. Translating gives CASSLDRVAYNEQFF.

V is TRBV7-9 and J is TRBJ1-1; 7 bases agree with TRBD1. Germline V gives CDR1 SEHNR, CDR2 FQNEAQ (reference sequence). This CDR3 spans 14 amino acids. After removal of 5 bases from V and 1 base from J, the junction contained 4 bases not matched to a gene. CDR3: CASSDREKNTEAFF. The CDR3 nucleotides are TGTGCCAGCAGCGACAGGGAGAAGAACACTGAAGCTTTCTTT.

The V and J genes are TRBV19 and TRBJ2-1; the D gene is possibly TRBD2 (5 bases). Between the trimmed V and J ends, which lost 1 base and 13 bases, there was a span of 14 bases. The CDR3 runs 13 residues. In germline, CDR1 is LNHDA, CDR2 SQIVND (reference sequence). In nucleotides, the CDR3 is TGTGCCAGTAGTATAGGTGAGCGGTGGTTTCAGTTCTTC. It specifies CASSIGERWFQFF.

The chain has TRBV5-1 and TRBJ1-3, with TRBD1 as a possible D gene (6 bases). In germline, CDR1 is SGHRS, CDR2 YFSETQ. The CDR3 sequence is 14 residues long. With 0 bases removed from V and 6 bases from J, the gap between germline ends came to 10 bases. This CDR3 reads CASSLDGGANTIYF. In nucleotides, the CDR3 is TGCGCCAGCAGCTTGGACGGGGGGGCAAACACCATATATTTT.

The V call is TRBV19, the J call TRBJ2-7, with 9 bases matching TRBD1. Germline CDR1 reads LNHDA; CDR2 reads SQIVND (reference sequence). This CDR3 is built from 12 residues. The V segment lost 5 bases and the J segment 4 bases; nucleotides outside the gene matches: 0. In nucleotides, the CDR3 is TGTGCCAGTAGTGGACAGGGGTACGAGCAGTACTTC. Translating it yields CASSGQGYEQYF.

The CDR3 DNA reads as TGTGCCAGCAGCTCCTGGGCGGGGGCGCAATATACGCAGTATTTT. Translation gives CASSSWAGAQYTQYF. V gene TRBV7-2 combines with J gene TRBJ2-3; possibly TRBD2 for D (7 bases). This CDR3 contains 15 residues. Between the trimmed V and J ends, which lost 4 bases and 7 bases, there was a span of 18 bases. Per germline, CDR1 SGHTA and CDR2 FQGNSA.

The chain couples TRBV5-1 to TRBJ1-3; the D is unclear. Germline V gene lookup returns CDR1 SGHRS and CDR2 YFSETQ. Trimming removed 0 bases at V and 1 base at J, with 5 bases between. The CDR3 totals 14 residues. CDR3 in DNA: TGCGCCAGCAGCTTGGGGACTTCTGGAAACACCATATATTTT. As protein: CASSLGTSGNTIYF.

This chain connects TRBV6-1 to TRBJ2-2, with a tentative D call TRBD2 (5 bases). This CDR3 has 16 residues. Trimming removed 0 bases at V and 3 bases at J, with 11 bases between. Germline values: CDR1 MNHNS, CDR2 SASEGT. The CDR3 coding sequence is TGTGCCAGCAGTGAAGCGCTTGGGAGATACACCGGGGAGCTGTTTTTT. This translates into CASSEALGRYTGELFF.

This chain uses TRBV3-1 (or the pseudogene TRBV3-2) with TRBJ2-5; a weak D match, TRBD2 (5 bases). Trimming pared 0 bases from V and 5 bases from J, leaving 10 bases between. The CDR3 extends over 14 amino acids. Looked up from germline, CDR1 is LGHDT and CDR2 is YNNKEL (reference sequence). CDR3 amino acids: CASSQDKRVETQYF. The CDR3 region has the DNA TGTGCCAGCAGCCAAGATAAGAGGGTTGAGACCCAGTACTTC.

The rearrangement joins TRBV7-6 to TRBJ2-3, with TRBD2 identical over 9 bases. The V and J ends lost 2 bases and 0 bases, in that order; junction bases with no gene match: 3. Per germline, CDR1 SGHVS and CDR2 FNYEAQ. The CDR3 spans 16 residues. CDR3 bases: TGTGCCAGCAGCTTAAGACTAGCGGCGAGCACAGATACGCAGTATTTT. This codes for CASSLRLAASTDTQYF.

Notes on this clone: The junction differs from germline at one of its ends, possibly a read error. The V and J genes are TRBV5-1 and TRBJ2-3; 9 bases fit TRBD2. This CDR3 spans 16 amino acids. Looked up from germline, CDR1 is SGHRS and CDR2 is YFSETQ. CDR3 nucleotide sequence: TGCGCCAGCAGTTTGGGTGCGGGAGGGCCGGTGGATACGCAGTATTTT. Translated, it gives CASSLGAGGPVDTQYF.

In this sample, this clone turned up a few times. The V gene is TRBV12-5, the J gene TRBJ2-1, with 16 bases matching TRBD2. The CDR3 is 18 amino acids. Germline V gives CDR1 LGHNT, CDR2 FRNRAP. After removal of 6 bases from V and 8 bases from J, the junction contained 13 bases not matched to a gene. The CDR3 DNA reads TGTGCTAGTGGGCTGGGACTAGCGGGAGGGCCTCCTTTTCATGAGCAGTTCTTC. Translating gives CASGLGLAGGPPFHEQFF.

The chain is built from TRBV10-3 and TRBJ2-7, with unresolved D. Trimming cost V 2 bases and J 2 bases, with 16 bases left between them. CDR1 ENHRY and CDR2 SYGVKD come from the germline V gene. This CDR3 contains 16 residues. The CDR3 nucleotides read TGTGCCATCAGTGAGACGAGACGAACAGCACCCTACGAGCAGTACTTC. It specifies CAISETRRTAPYEQYF.

V gene TRBV28 combines with J gene TRBJ2-3; TRBD2 is a possible D gene (6 bases). Trimming left V 7 bases short and J 2 bases short, with 13 bases between. The CDR3 has 14 amino acids. CDR1 is MDHEN, CDR2 SYDVKM, per germline. The CDR3 is CASTLAEATDTQYF. CDR3 nucleotides: TGTGCCAGCACCTTAGCGGAGGCCACAGATACGCAGTATTTT.

By sample share, this clone is medium-sized. This specimen includes other DNA sequences encoding the same CDR3. V usage is TRBV10-2 and J usage is TRBJ1-5, with 7 bases aligning to TRBD1. CDR3 length equals 14 residues. V shed 3 bases and J 4 bases; nucleotides not matched to a gene: 3. Germline V gene sequence: CDR1 WSHSY, CDR2 SAAADI. In nucleotides, the CDR3 is TGCGCCAGCAGTGAAGCAGGGGGTAATCAGCCCCAGCATTTT. It specifies CASSEAGGNQPQHF.

Remarks on this clone: The sample holds other DNA sequences that translate to the same CDR3. In DNA, the CDR3 is TGTGCCAGCAGCTTAGGGGGACAGGGAAGCAATCAGCCCCAGCATTTT. This gives the protein CASSLGGQGSNQPQHF. This chain connects TRBV7-8 to TRBJ1-5; 9 positions agree with TRBD1. CDR1 is SGHVS and CDR2 is FQNEAQ in the germline V gene. The V gene end was trimmed by 1 base and the J gene end by 1 base; junction bases not matched to a gene: 2. This CDR3 comprises 16 residues.

The CDR3 nucleotides are TGTGCCACCAGTGATTTGCCGACACGGCGAGTGGAGACCCAGTACTTC. Translated: CATSDLPTRRVETQYF. The V and J genes are TRBV24-1 and TRBJ2-5; D unclear. The CDR3 contains 16 residues. Trimming took 0 bases from V and 5 from J, leaving 15 bases between them. Germline CDR1 KGHDR, CDR2 SFDVKD.

This clone was recorded once. The V and J genes are TRBV19 and TRBJ1-1, with 8 nucleotides matching TRBD1. Germline V gene data show CDR1 as LNHDA and CDR2 as SQIVND (reference sequence). With 5 bases clipped from V and 1 base from J, the junction kept 6 bases outside the gene matches. This CDR3 contains 15 residues. The CDR3 region is CASSFQGASNTEAFF. The CDR3, as DNA: TGTGCCAGTAGTTTCCAGGGGGCATCGAACACTGAAGCTTTCTTT.

Only one count was recorded for this clone. The chain joins TRBV19 to TRBJ1-5, with 12 bases identical to TRBD1. The germline V gene encodes CDR1 LNHDA and CDR2 SQIVND (reference sequence). The CDR3 is 16 amino acids. V lost 3 bases and J lost 6; bases outside the gene matches: 6. CDR3 loop: CASSISGTGGRQPQHF. The CDR3 DNA reads TGTGCCAGTAGTATCTCCGGGACAGGGGGCCGTCAGCCCCAGCATTTT.

The genes are TRBV27 and TRBJ2-1, with 7 nucleotides matching TRBD2. The CDR3 contains 12 residues. CDR1 MNHEY and CDR2 SMNVEV come from the germline V gene (reference sequence). The trim removed 10 bases at V and 6 bases at J, leaving 6 bases unmatched. The CDR3 sequence: CATQASGNEQFF. As DNA, the CDR3 is TGTGCCACTCAAGCTAGCGGCAATGAGCAGTTCTTC.

The chain has TRBV6-5 and TRBJ1-5; D might be TRBD1 (5 bases). This CDR3 spans 15 amino acids. V was trimmed by 2 bases and J by 6 bases, leaving 14 bases between them. Germline CDR1 reads MNHEY; CDR2 reads SVGAGI. The CDR3 protein is CASSYDAHGGQPQHF. The CDR3 DNA reads TGTGCCAGCAGTTACGACGCTCACGGGGGTCAGCCCCAGCATTTT.

J is TRBJ2-1 and V is TRBV5-1, with D tentatively TRBD1 (6 bases). Germline CDR1 reads SGHRS; CDR2 reads YFSETQ. This CDR3 is built from 14 residues. Trimming cost V 3 bases and J 9 bases, with 16 bases left between them. The CDR3 here is CASSSGGRKGEQFF. DNA of the CDR3: TGCGCCAGCAGCTCTGGGGGCCGAAAAGGTGAGCAGTTCTTC. Looking up the rest from reference TRBV5-1 and TRBJ2-1 gives the full variable domain: KAGVTQTPRYLIKTRGQQVTLSCSPISGHRSVSWYQQTPGQGLQFLFEYFSETQRNKGNFPGRFSGRQFSNSRSEMNVSTLELGDSALYLCASSSGGRKGEQFFGPGTRLTVL.

The DNA for the CDR3 is TGTGCCAGTAGACAGGGCCTAGCGAACACCGGGGAGCTGTTTTTT. Translation: CASRQGLANTGELFF. The rearrangement uses TRBV7-2 and TRBJ2-2, with 7 bases lining up with TRBD1. Germline V gene data show CDR1 as SGHTA and CDR2 as FQGNSA. The V segment lost 9 bases and the J segment 0 bases; nucleotides outside the gene matches: 7. This CDR3 is 15 amino acids long.